Listed below are T cell receptor beta chains from one sample, sequenced in a study of T-cell memory formation after mild COVID-19. Via MiXCR, TCRdb re-called the 5' RACE reads, giving one row per CDR3 protein. This sample has roughly 400,000 distinct CDR3 sequences, with 24% found just once. Sequenced material: PBMCs or a T cell subset sorted from them (not recorded which). The source is an adult woman who had mild COVID-19 (a few samples of this study predate the infection). Cell type and time point are not known. The CDR3 runs from the conserved cysteine through the conserved F or W. The D gene is left open where the match is weak. Clone size, where shown, is once, few, many, or a class for clones that have expanded.

TRBJ2-3,TRBV12-3/TRBV12-4,many,.,CASSTPGRGRKDTQYF,TGTGCCAGCAGTACCCCAGGAAGGGGCCGAAAAGATACGCAGTATTTT
TRBJ1-2,TRBV21-1,.,.,CASSKGAWGRVLRYGYTF,TGTGCCAGCAGCAAGGGAGCCTGGGGAAGGGTTCTTCGATATGGCTACACCTTC
TRBJ2-2,TRBV4-1,few,.,CASAPARQNTGELFF,TGCGCCAGTGCCCCCGCGAGACAGAACACCGGGGAGCTGTTTTTT
TRBJ2-3,TRBV12-3/TRBV12-4,.,TRBD1,CASSLRDRGRDTQYF,TGTGCCAGCAGCCTCCGGGACAGGGGCAGAGATACGCAGTATTTT
TRBJ1-4,TRBV30,.,.,CAWRGQGSLEKLFF,TGTGCCTGGAGGGGGCAAGGGTCCCTGGAAAAACTGTTTTTT
TRBJ2-7,TRBV15,few,.,CATGTGGPPYEQYF,TGTGCCACCGGAACGGGTGGCCCCCCCTACGAGCAGTACTTC
TRBJ1-2,TRBV27,.,.,CASMRRGLHNYGYTF,TGTGCCAGCATGAGACGGGGGCTACATAACTATGGCTACACCTTC
TRBJ2-5,TRBV5-1,.,TRBD1,CASSRGTGFQETQYF,TGCGCCAGCAGTAGAGGGACAGGGTTTCAAGAGACCCAGTACTTC
TRBJ2-2,TRBV6-5,once,TRBD1,CASSYSTGGSTGELFF,TGTGCCAGCAGTTACTCGACAGGGGGGTCCACCGGGGAGCTGTTTTTT
TRBJ1-2,TRBV7-9,.,.,CASSFGVSDGYTF,TGTGCCAGCAGCTTCGGGGTGTCGGATGGCTACACCTTC